One and the same sample provided the 3 T cell receptor beta chains below, sequenced in a study of shared clonotypes between healthy human individuals. Data came from immunoSEQ multiplex PCR; TCRdb stores just in-frame clones and leaves some out. The table includes about 320,000 clones, over 75% detected once. The sequenced sample consisted of memory CD8+ T cells sorted from blood. Subset noted: CD45RO+ cells pooled with CCR7-negative TemRA cells. Receptors originate from a man aged 18 to 29 in good health.

The chain employs TRBV29-1 and TRBJ2-5, with D perhaps given as TRBD1 or TRBD2 (5 bases each). V lost 2 bases, J lost 5 bases, and 12 bases lay in between. CDR3 length equals 13 residues. Germline values: CDR1 SQVTM, CDR2 ANQGSEA. This chain's CDR3 is CSVERGFSETQYF. CDR3 DNA: TGCAGCGTTGAACGGGGCTTTTCGGAGACCCAGTACTTC.

This chain connects TRBV28 to TRBJ1-4; D gene uncertain. The germline gives CDR1 MDHEN, CDR2 SYDVKM. The ends were cut back, 3 bases at V and 8 bases at J, with 16 bases in the middle. The CDR3 sequence is 15 residues long. CDR3 sequence: CASSLVGQTQEKLFF. For the CDR3, the DNA is TGTGCCAGCAGTTTGGTCGGGCAGACACAGGAAAAACTGTTTTTT.

This clone was recorded only once. The CDR3 here is CASSLVVDTDTQYF. The CDR3 nucleotides are TGTGCCAGCAGCTTAGTTGTGGACACAGATACGCAGTATTTT. The chain couples TRBV7-8 to TRBJ2-3; D is unresolved. CDR1 is SGHVS and CDR2 is FQNEAQ in the germline V gene. The CDR3 totals 14 residues. With 1 base removed from V and 2 bases from J, the gap between germline ends came to 7 bases.